Presented here are 8 T cell receptor beta chains from one specimen sequenced in a study of neurological immune-mediated disorders. MiXCR was run by TCRdb on the 5' RACE reads, yielding one entry per CDR3 protein. The data contain tens of thousands of distinct CDR3 sequences, about 25% of them seen just once; the ten biggest clones take up about 4.5%. As to time point: technical triplicate 2. The sequenced sample was PBMCs. The source of these receptors is a man aged 55 to 70 with HTLV-1-associated myelopathy (HAM/TSP).

This clonotype was detected many times. The chain combines TRBV3-1 with TRBJ1-1; the D is unclear. Trimming left V 2 bases short and J 6 bases short, with 16 bases between. Per the germline V gene, CDR1 is LGHDT and CDR2 is YNNKEL (reference sequence). The CDR3 loop spans 15 amino acids. CDR3 in DNA: TGTGCCAGCAGCCAAACGGGGTTCTGGGCGGCTGAAGCTTTCTTT. Residues: CASSQTGFWAAEAFF. The full variable domain, its missing parts supplied by reference TRBV3-1 and TRBJ1-1, is DTAVSQTPKYLVTQMGNDKSIKCEQNLGHDTMYWYKQDSKKFLKIMFSYNNKELIINETVPNRFSPKSPDKAHLNLHINSLELGDSAVYFCASSQTGFWAAEAFFGQGTRLTVV.

Ten or more counts support this clonotype. This sequence joins TRBV10-3 and TRBJ2-7, with D tentatively TRBD1 (5 bases). The ends were cut back, 4 bases at V and 3 bases at J, with 13 bases in the middle. The germline V gene has CDR1 ENHRY and CDR2 SYGVKD. CDR3 length: 14 residues. The CDR3 reads CAISVGDSSYEQYF. The CDR3 DNA is TGTGCCATCAGTGTTGGAGACAGCAGCTACGAGCAGTACTTC.

This clonotype was recorded at least ten times. This chain uses TRBV28 with TRBJ1-2, with D perhaps matching TRBD1 (6 bases). Germline V gene sequence: CDR1 MDHEN, CDR2 SYDVKM. V lost 5 bases to trimming and J lost 0 bases, with 10 bases between them. The CDR3 length is 14 residues. CDR3 DNA: TGTGCCAGCAGTCAGACAGGACCTAACTATGGCTACACCTTC. Protein: CASSQTGPNYGYTF.

For this clonotype: A much bigger clone sits one base away, suggesting this may be a read error. The rearrangement joins TRBV28 to TRBJ1-1, with D possibly matching TRBD1 (5 bases). Looked up from germline, CDR1 is MDHEN and CDR2 is SYDVKM. This CDR3 comprises 14 residues. CDR3: CASSGGTANTEALF. CDR3 sequence (DNA): TGTGCCAGCAGTGGAGGGACGGCGAACACTGAAGCTCTCTTT.

This clonotype came up many times. The genes are TRBV12-3 or TRBV12-4 and TRBJ1-2; no clear D. This CDR3 comprises 16 residues. Trimming removed 3 bases at V and 2 bases at J, with 16 bases between. Written as DNA, the CDR3 is TGTGCCAGCAGTTTTGAGTTGCGGGCCGCCAACTATGGCTACACCTTC. Amino acids: CASSFELRAANYGYTF.

This clonotype showed up many times. The chain links TRBV29-1 to TRBJ2-7, with TRBD2 matching 9 bases. The CDR3 consists of 15 residues. The V segment lost 7 bases and the J segment 5 bases; nucleotides outside the gene matches: 15. Looked up from germline, CDR1 is SQVTM and CDR2 is ANQGSEA. CDR3 sequence: CSGMTSGFLWDEQYF. The CDR3 coding sequence is TGCAGCGGTATGACTAGCGGATTCCTCTGGGACGAGCAGTACTTC.

This clonotype appeared many times. This chain links TRBV5-1 with TRBJ2-7; 9 bases match TRBD1. The V gene's germline CDR1 is SGHRS and CDR2 YFSETQ. This CDR3 contains 13 residues. V was clipped by 4 bases and J by 6 bases; unmatched bases: 5. CDR3 residues: CASSPDRGVEQYF. The CDR3 nucleotides read TGCGCCAGCAGCCCGGACAGGGGAGTCGAGCAGTACTTC.

This clonotype was seen at least ten times. The rearrangement uses TRBV20-1 and TRBJ1-5; D is possibly TRBD1 (6 bases). The germline CDR1 and CDR2 sequences are DFQATT and SNEGSKA (reference sequence). The CDR3 length is 13 residues. The V end lost 7 bases, the J end lost 3 bases, and 13 bases lay between the germline ends. The CDR3 loop reads CSGNQGHNQPQHF. Written as DNA, the CDR3 is TGCAGTGGCAACCAGGGACACAATCAGCCCCAGCATTTT.